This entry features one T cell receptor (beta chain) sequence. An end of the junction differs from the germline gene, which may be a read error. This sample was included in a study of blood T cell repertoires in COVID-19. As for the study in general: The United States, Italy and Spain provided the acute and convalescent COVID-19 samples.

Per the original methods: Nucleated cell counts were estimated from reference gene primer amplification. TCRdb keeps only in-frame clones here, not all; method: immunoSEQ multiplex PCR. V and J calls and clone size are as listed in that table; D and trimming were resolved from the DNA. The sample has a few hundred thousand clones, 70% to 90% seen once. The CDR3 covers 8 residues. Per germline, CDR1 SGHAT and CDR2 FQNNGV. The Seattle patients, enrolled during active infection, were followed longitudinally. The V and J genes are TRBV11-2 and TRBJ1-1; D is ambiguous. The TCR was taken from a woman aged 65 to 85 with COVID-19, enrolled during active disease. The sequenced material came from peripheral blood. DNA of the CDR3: TGTGCCAGCAGCTTAGACACATTT. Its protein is CASSLDTF.